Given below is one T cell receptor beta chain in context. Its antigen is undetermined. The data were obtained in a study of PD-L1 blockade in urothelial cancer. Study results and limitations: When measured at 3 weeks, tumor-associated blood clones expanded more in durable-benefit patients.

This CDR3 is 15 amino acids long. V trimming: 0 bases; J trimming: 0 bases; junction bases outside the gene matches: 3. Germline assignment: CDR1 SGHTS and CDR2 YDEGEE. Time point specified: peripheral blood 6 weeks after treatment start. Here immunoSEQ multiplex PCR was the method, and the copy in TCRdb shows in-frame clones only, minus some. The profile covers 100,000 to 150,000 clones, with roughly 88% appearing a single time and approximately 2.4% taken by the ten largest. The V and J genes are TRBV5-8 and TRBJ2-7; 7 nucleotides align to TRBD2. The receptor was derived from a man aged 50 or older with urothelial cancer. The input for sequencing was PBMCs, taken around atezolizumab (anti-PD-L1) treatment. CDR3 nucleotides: TGTGCCAGCAGCTTGGGGCTAGCGGACTCCTACGAGCAGTACTTC. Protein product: CASSLGLADSYEQYF. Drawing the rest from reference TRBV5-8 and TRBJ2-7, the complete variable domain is EAGVTQSPTHLIKTRGQQATLRCSPISGHTSVYWYQQALGLGLQFLLWYDEGEERNRGNFPPRFSGRQFPNYSSELNVNALELEDSALYLCASSLGLADSYEQYFGPGTRLTVT.